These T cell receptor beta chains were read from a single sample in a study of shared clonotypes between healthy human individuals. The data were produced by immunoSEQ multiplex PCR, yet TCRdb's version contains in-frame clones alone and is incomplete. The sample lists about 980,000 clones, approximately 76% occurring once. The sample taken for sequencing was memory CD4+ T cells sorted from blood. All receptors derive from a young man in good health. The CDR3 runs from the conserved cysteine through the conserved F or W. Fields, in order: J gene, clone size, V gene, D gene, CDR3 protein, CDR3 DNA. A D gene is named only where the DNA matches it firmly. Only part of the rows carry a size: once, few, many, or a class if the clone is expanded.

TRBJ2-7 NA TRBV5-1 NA CASSSSYEQYF TGCGCCAGCAGCTCAAGCTACGAGCAGTACTTC
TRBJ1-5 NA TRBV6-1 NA CASSETRVSNQPQHF TGTGCCAGCAGTGAAACGCGTGTTAGCAATCAGCCCCAGCATTTT
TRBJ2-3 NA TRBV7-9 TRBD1 CASSLGTGVMTDTQYF TGTGCCAGCAGCTTAGGGACAGGGGTGATGACAGATACGCAGTATTTT
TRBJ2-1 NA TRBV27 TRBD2 CASSLGLAGYNEQFF TGTGCCAGCAGTTTGGGACTAGCGGGGTACAATGAGCAGTTCTTC
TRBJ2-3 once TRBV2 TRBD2 CASSGGGADTQYF TGTGCCAGCAGCGGCGGGGGGGCAGATACGCAGTATTTT
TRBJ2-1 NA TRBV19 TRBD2 CASRKLAGGDNEQFF TGTGCCAGTAGGAAACTAGCGGGAGGAGACAATGAGCAGTTCTTC
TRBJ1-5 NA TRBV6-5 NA CASKEGDQPQHF TGTGCCAGTAAGGAGGGGGATCAGCCCCAGCATTTT
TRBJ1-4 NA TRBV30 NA CAWGPLSGQFNEKLFF TGTGCCTGGGGGCCTCTATCAGGACAGTTTAATGAAAAACTGTTTTTT
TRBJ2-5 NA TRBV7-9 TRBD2 CASTQGGRETQYF TGTGCCAGCACTCAGGGAGGGCGAGAGACCCAGTACTTC
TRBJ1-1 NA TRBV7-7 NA CASSSRGQGPQDTEAFF TGTGCTAGCAGCTCCCGAGGGCAGGGACCTCAGGACACTGAAGCTTTCTTT
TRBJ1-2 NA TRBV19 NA CASGGSGLGYTF TGTGCCAGTGGGGGGTCCGGGCTTGGCTACACCTTC
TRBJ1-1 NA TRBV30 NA CAWTRIGGNTEAFF TGTGCCTGGACCCGGATAGGGGGGAACACTGAAGCTTTCTTT
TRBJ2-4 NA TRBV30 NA CACAVENIQYF TGTGCCTGCGCGGTGGAGAACATTCAGTACTTC
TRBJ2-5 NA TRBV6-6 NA CASRYARTETKETQYF TGTGCCAGCAGATACGCTAGGACAGAGACGAAAGAGACCCAGTACTTC
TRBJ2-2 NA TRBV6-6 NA CASSYGPGELFF TGTGCCAGCAGTTACGGGCCCGGGGAGCTGTTTTTT
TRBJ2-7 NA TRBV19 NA CASSPSVSNYEQYF TGTGCCAGTAGTCCCTCGGTATCCAACTACGAGCAGTACTTC
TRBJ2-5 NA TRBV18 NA CASSRLGKETQYF TGTGCCAGCTCCCGACTAGGGAAAGAGACCCAGTACTTC
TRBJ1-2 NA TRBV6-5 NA CASSYSDRPNYGYTF TGTGCCAGCAGTTACTCGGACCGACCTAACTATGGCTACACCTTC
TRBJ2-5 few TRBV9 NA CASSVIPQETQYF TGTGCCAGCAGCGTAATACCCCAAGAGACCCAGTACTTC
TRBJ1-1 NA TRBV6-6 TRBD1 CASSGQDTEAFF TGTGCCAGCAGTGGACAGGACACTGAAGCTTTCTTT
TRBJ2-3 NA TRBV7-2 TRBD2 CASSLVGGGFTDTQYF TGTGCCAGCAGCTTAGTTGGCGGGGGATTCACAGATACGCAGTATTTT
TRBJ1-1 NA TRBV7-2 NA CASSLSGRGGNTEAFF TGTGCCAGCAGCTTATCGGGCAGGGGTGGAAACACTGAAGCTTTCTTT